The rows below give T cell receptor beta chains drawn from one sample of a study of beta chain features in type 1 diabetes. Some clones are missing from TCRdb's copy, which holds only in-frame ones; the method was immunoSEQ multiplex PCR. The sample yields 300,000 to 350,000 clones, about 18% seen once. The sample consisted of naive CD4+ T cells from blood. The receptors derive from a woman aged 18 to 35 in good health. Both conserved end residues are part of each CDR3.

TRBJ2-7 | 13 | TRBV5-4 | CASSLPRQDEQYF
TRBJ2-7 | 17 | TRBV14 | CASSSVSGTGAIYEQYF
TRBJ2-5 | 20 | TRBV27 | CASSRRALAGGPIRRETQYF
TRBJ2-1 | 14 | TRBV18 | CASSPRQGGHEQFF
TRBJ2-7 | 16 | TRBV19 | CASSPLSGSASYEQYF
TRBJ2-2 | 15 | TRBV4-3 | CASSQESRGSGELFF
TRBJ1-1 | 14 | TRBV13 | CASSTTGGNTEAFF
TRBJ2-6 | 15 | TRBV7-2 | CASSRDSSGANVLTF
TRBJ1-5 | 15 | TRBV7-3 | CASSIFRQVNQPQHF
TRBJ2-7 | 19 | TRBV1 | CTSSQVLLAGEPEEYEQYF
TRBJ1-4 | 15 | TRBV18 | CASSPGAAPNEKLFF
TRBJ2-1 | 15 | TRBV9 | CASSGGGGRSNEQFF
TRBJ1-2 | 14 | TRBV2 | CASSENRGGYGYTF
TRBJ1-2 | 14 | TRBV6-5 | CASSYGGGSLIYTF
TRBJ2-2 | 15 | TRBV15 | CATSRWGENTGELFF
TRBJ2-2 | 14 | TRBV5-1 | CASSLDSNTGELFF
TRBJ2-2 | 17 | TRBV9 | CASSLGRGGAHTGELFF
TRBJ1-2 | 15 | TRBV5-1 | CASSSLQGLNYGYTF
TRBJ2-1 | 16 | TRBV4-1 | CASSKASGRVDNEQFF
TRBJ1-5 | 16 | TRBV7-9 | CASSLAGQGANQPQHF
TRBJ2-7 | 14 | TRBV5-1 | CASSLDAGAYEQYF
TRBJ1-1 | 13 | TRBV18 | CASSPPGDTEAFF
TRBJ2-1 | 13 | TRBV2 | CASSSRQGGEQFF
TRBJ2-5 | 13 | TRBV2 | CASPDGDQETQYF
TRBJ2-5 | 15 | TRBV5-1 | CASSFLGGHQETQYF
TRBJ2-3 | 16 | TRBV29-1 | CSVEDPVAGATDTQYF
TRBJ2-2 | 15 | TRBV29-1 | CSVPKRERFFGELFF
TRBJ2-5 | 12 | TRBV30 | CAWMSPQETQYF
TRBJ1-3 | 12 | TRBV2 | CASSDRGNTIYF
TRBJ2-1 | 14 | TRBV11-2 | CASSAPLALNEQFF
TRBJ1-2 | 14 | TRBV18 | CASSPGEGVHGYTF
TRBJ2-6 | 15 | TRBV30 | CAWSRGHSGANVLTF
TRBJ2-3 | 13 | TRBV25-1 | CASSVRGLDTQYF
TRBJ2-3 | 13 | TRBV9 | CASRDRVTDTQYF
TRBJ2-3 | 15 | TRBV5-4 | CASSPQGAGTDTQYF
TRBJ1-1 | 14 | TRBV2 | CASMVYRVNTEAFF
TRBJ2-1 | 15 | TRBV11-2 | CASSLTGGGYNEQFF
TRBJ2-7 | 14 | TRBV25-1 | CASSDTGISDEQYF